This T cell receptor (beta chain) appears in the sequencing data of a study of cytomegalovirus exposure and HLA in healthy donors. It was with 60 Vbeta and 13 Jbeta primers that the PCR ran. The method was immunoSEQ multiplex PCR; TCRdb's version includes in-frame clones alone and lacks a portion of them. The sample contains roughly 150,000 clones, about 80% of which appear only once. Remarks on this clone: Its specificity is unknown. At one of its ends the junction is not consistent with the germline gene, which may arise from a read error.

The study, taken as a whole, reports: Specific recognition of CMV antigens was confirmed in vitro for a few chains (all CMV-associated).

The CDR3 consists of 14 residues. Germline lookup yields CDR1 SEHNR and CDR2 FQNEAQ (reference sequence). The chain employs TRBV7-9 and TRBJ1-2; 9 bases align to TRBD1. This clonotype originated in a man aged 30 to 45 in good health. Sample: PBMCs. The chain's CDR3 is CSSSFADRGRGYTF. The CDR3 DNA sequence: TGTTCCAGCAGCTTTGCGGACAGGGGAAGGGGCTACACCTTC.